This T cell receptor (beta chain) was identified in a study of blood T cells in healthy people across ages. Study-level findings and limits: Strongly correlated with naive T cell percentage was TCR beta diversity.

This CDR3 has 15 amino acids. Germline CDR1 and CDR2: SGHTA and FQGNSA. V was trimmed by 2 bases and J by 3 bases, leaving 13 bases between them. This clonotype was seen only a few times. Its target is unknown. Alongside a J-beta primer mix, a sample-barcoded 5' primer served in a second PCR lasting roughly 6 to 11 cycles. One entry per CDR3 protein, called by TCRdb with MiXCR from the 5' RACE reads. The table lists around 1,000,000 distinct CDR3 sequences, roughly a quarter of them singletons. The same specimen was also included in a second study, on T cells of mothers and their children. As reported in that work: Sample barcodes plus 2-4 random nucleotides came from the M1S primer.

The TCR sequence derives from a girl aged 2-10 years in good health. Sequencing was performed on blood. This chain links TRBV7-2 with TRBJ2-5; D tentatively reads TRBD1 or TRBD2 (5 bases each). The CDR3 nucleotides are TGTGCCAGCAGCTTACGAGGGGACCCTGAAGAGACCCAGTACTTC. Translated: CASSLRGDPEETQYF.